The 11 T cell receptor beta chains given below trace back to one sample, sequenced in a study of cytomegalovirus exposure and HLA in healthy donors. Amplification used 60 Vbeta primers and 13 Jbeta primers. TCRdb's copy holds only in-frame clones and misses some; the assay was immunoSEQ multiplex PCR. This sample has about 87,000 clones, with 6.5% to 8% found just once. Sequenced material: PBMCs. These receptors all stem from a man aged 45 to 65 in good health and CMV-seronegative.

Concerning this clone: This sample includes further DNA sequences coding for the same CDR3. The V call is TRBV9, the J call TRBJ2-3; 9 nucleotides line up with TRBD2. This CDR3 has 14 amino acids. V shed 2 bases and J 5 bases; nucleotides not matched to a gene: 3. Germline assignment: CDR1 SGDLS and CDR2 YYNGEE. CDR3 bases: TGTGCCAGCAGCGTTGTAGCGGGAGTAGATACGCAGTATTTT. Translation: CASSVVAGVDTQYF.

In this sample, this clone turned up a few times. The chain carries TRBV14 and TRBJ2-4; D may be TRBD2 (6 bases). Trimming took off 3 bases at V and 0 bases at J, with 9 bases between the two ends. Germline loops: CDR1 SGHDN, CDR2 FVKESK. The CDR3 has 15 residues. The DNA for the CDR3 is TGTGCCAGCAGCCAGGCGGGACTAGCCAAAAACATTCAGTACTTC. Translation: CASSQAGLAKNIQYF.

This clone occurred a few times. V usage is TRBV7-2 and J usage is TRBJ1-6; D is unclear. Trimming took off 2 bases at V and 4 bases at J, with 12 bases between the two ends. Looked up from germline, CDR1 is SGHTA and CDR2 is FQGNSA. The CDR3 totals 16 residues. In DNA form, the CDR3 reads TGTGCCAGCAGCTTACGGGGTTACGATTATAATTCACCCCTCCACTTT. This codes for CASSLRGYDYNSPLHF.

This chain uses TRBV7-2 with TRBJ2-5; 13 bases are a match to TRBD2. V was clipped by 4 bases and J by 5 bases; unmatched bases: 4. CDR1 and CDR2 (germline): SGHTA, FQGNSA. The CDR3 is 15 residues long. CDR3 DNA: TGTGCCAGCAGCTACGGACTAGCGGGAGTGGAGACCCAGTACTTC. Translating it yields CASSYGLAGVETQYF.

This clone appeared a few times. This chain joins TRBV14 and TRBJ2-3, with D hard to call. The CDR3 consists of 13 residues. CDR1 is SGHDN and CDR2 is FVKESK in the germline V gene. The germline V and J ends were trimmed by 2 bases and 3 bases, with 6 bases remaining between them. The CDR3 region is CASSQRLTDTQYF. CDR3 nucleotides: TGTGCCAGCAGCCAACGTCTTACAGATACGCAGTATTTT. The full variable domain, its missing parts supplied by reference TRBV14 and TRBJ2-3, is EAGVTQFPSHSVIEKGQTVTLRCDPISGHDNLYWYRRVMGKEIKFLLHFVKESKQDESGMPNNRFLAERTGGTYSTLKVQPAELEDSGVYFCASSQRLTDTQYFGPGTRLTVL.

This clone was seen more than once but under ten times. CDR3 in amino acids: CASSSSGTNYNEQFF. The CDR3 DNA reads as TGTGCCAGCAGTTCCTCCGGGACTAACTACAATGAGCAGTTCTTC. This chain joins TRBV28 and TRBJ2-1, with 7 positions matching TRBD2. Germline assignment: CDR1 MDHEN and CDR2 SYDVKM. V lost 4 bases and J lost 3; bases outside the gene matches: 6. The CDR3 totals 15 residues.

This clone was observed once. Additional DNA sequences in this sample encode the identical CDR3. This chain joins TRBV5-4 and TRBJ2-2; TRBD1 aligns across 10 bases. With 5 bases clipped from V and 5 bases from J, the junction kept 6 bases outside the gene matches. The CDR3 runs 15 residues. Germline-derived CDR1 and CDR2 are SGHNT and YYREEE (reference sequence). The CDR3 loop reads CASRRTGGGTGELFF. CDR3 nucleotide sequence: TGTGCCAGCAGGCGGACAGGGGGGGGAACCGGGGAGCTGTTTTTT.

This clone was picked up a small number of times. The V gene is TRBV7-3, the J gene TRBJ1-4; 9 positions match TRBD1. V was clipped by 8 bases and J by 9 bases; unmatched bases: 16. Looked up from germline, CDR1 is SGHTA and CDR2 is FQGTGA. The CDR3 has 16 residues. The CDR3, as DNA: TGTGCCAGCCAGGCCCCGAAATACAGGGGGCATCAAAAACTGTTTTTT. This codes for CASQAPKYRGHQKLFF. The complete variable domain, with remaining parts taken from reference TRBV7-3 and TRBJ1-4, reads GAGVSQTPSNKVTEKGKYVELRCDPISGHTALYWYRQSLGQGPEFLIYFQGTGAADDSGLPNDRFFAVRPEGSVSTLKIQRTERGDSAVYLCASQAPKYRGHQKLFFGSGTQLSVL.

This clone was detected a few times. This chain links TRBV7-3 with TRBJ2-3; perhaps TRBD1 as D (5 bases). From germline, CDR1 is SGHTA and CDR2 FQGTGA. Trimming removed 1 base from V and 9 bases from J, with 8 bases in between. This CDR3 is built from 12 residues. The CDR3 DNA follows: TGTGCCAGCAGCTTAAACGACAGAACGCAGTATTTT. It is translated as CASSLNDRTQYF.

There are a few counts of this clone. The V gene is TRBV5-1, the J gene TRBJ2-2; D is undetermined. The V end was cut by 2 bases, the J end by 2 bases, with 10 bases between. This CDR3 is built from 15 residues. CDR1 SGHRS and CDR2 YFSETQ come from the germline V gene. The DNA of the CDR3 is TGCGCCAGCAGCTTCAATCACCTAAACACCGGGGAGCTGTTTTTT. The encoded protein is CASSFNHLNTGELFF.

This clone was observed a handful of times. This chain connects TRBV27 to TRBJ2-7, with 8 bases that match TRBD2. There are 14 residues in the CDR3. The V and J ends lost 3 bases and 2 bases, in that order; junction bases with no gene match: 3. CDR1 is MNHEY and CDR2 is SMNVEV in the germline V gene (reference sequence). The CDR3 sequence is CASSLSGRTYEQYF. For the CDR3, the DNA is TGTGCCAGCAGTTTGAGCGGGAGAACCTACGAGCAGTACTTC.